The 26 T cell receptor beta chains below come from one sample, sequenced in a study of OX40 agonist ivuxolimab in advanced cancers. Method: immunoSEQ multiplex PCR; TCRdb's copy keeps in-frame clones and lacks some. This sample has tens of thousands of clones, with more than 85% found just once. The sample here was CD4+ or CD8+ T cells sorted from blood, taken in a trial of the OX40 agonist ivuxolimab. The receptors derive from an adult with an advanced solid tumor such as melanoma, head and neck, liver or kidney cancer.

The CDR3 sequence is CASSQGATNEKLFF. CDR3 bases: TGTGCCAGCAGCCAAGGAGCAACTAATGAAAAACTGTTTTTT. This sequence joins TRBV7-2 and TRBJ1-4, with D hard to call. CDR1 is SGHTA and CDR2 is FQGNSA in the germline V gene. Between the trimmed V and J ends, which lost 5 bases and 0 bases, there was a span of 7 bases. The CDR3 is 14 amino acids.

The chain has TRBV30 and TRBJ2-1, with D possibly matching TRBD2 (7 bases). V lost 2 bases to trimming and J lost 7 bases, with 15 bases between them. The CDR3 has 14 residues. CDR1 and CDR2 (germline): GTSNPN, SVGIG (reference sequence). CDR3 residues: CAWSSGAGVNEQFF. CDR3 coding DNA: TGTGCCTGGAGTTCGGGGGCGGGGGTTAATGAGCAGTTCTTC.

CDR3 coding DNA: TGTGCCAGCAGCTCCGGGGGGGACTATGGCTACACCTTC. Translated: CASSSGGDYGYTF. The chain is built from TRBV7-9 and TRBJ1-2; TRBD1 might be the D (5 bases). The CDR3 runs 13 residues. Between the trimmed V and J ends, which lost 4 bases and 3 bases, there was a span of 9 bases. Germline CDR1 is SEHNR and CDR2 is FQNEAQ (reference sequence).

The genes are TRBV6-5 and TRBJ2-7, with 10 bases identical to TRBD2. Germline V lookup: CDR1 MNHEY, CDR2 SVGAGI. The V gene end was trimmed by 7 bases and the J gene end by 2 bases; junction bases not matched to a gene: 8. This CDR3 is 15 amino acids long. The CDR3 region is CASTHRTSGPYEQYF. For the CDR3, the DNA is TGTGCCAGCACCCACCGGACTAGCGGTCCCTACGAGCAGTACTTC.

V is TRBV11-1 and J is TRBJ1-6; D is unclear. Germline loops: CDR1 SGHAT, CDR2 FQDESV (reference sequence). Trimming stripped 4 bases from V and 8 bases from J, with 18 bases between. The CDR3 length is 16 residues. The CDR3 coding sequence is TGTGCCAGCAGCTCAGACCCGGGTCGAGGGTATTCACCCCTCCACTTT. Amino acid sequence: CASSSDPGRGYSPLHF.

This clone was seen a single time. This chain links TRBV28 with TRBJ2-2; D is perhaps TRBD2 (5 bases). The V gene's germline CDR1 is MDHEN and CDR2 SYDVKM. This CDR3 contains 15 residues. The V gene lost 3 bases and the J gene lost 0 bases, with 8 bases spanning the gap. DNA of the CDR3: TGTGCCAGCAGTTTTCTCGGGACGAACACCGGGGAGCTGTTTTTT. Protein product: CASSFLGTNTGELFF.

The chain employs TRBV5-4 and TRBJ2-1; 8 positions match TRBD2. Trimming took 4 bases from V and 5 from J; bases not matched to a gene: 5. Germline values: CDR1 SGHNT, CDR2 YYREEE (reference sequence). The CDR3 length is 14 residues. CDR3 in amino acids: CASSPGLGDNEQFF. The CDR3, as DNA: TGTGCCAGCAGCCCGGGACTAGGGGACAATGAGCAGTTCTTC.

The chain recombines TRBV6-5 with TRBJ2-7, with TRBD2 as a possible D gene (5 bases). There are 15 residues in the CDR3. CDR1 and CDR2 (germline): MNHEY, SVGAGI. Trimming took off 4 bases at V and 2 bases at J, with 15 bases between the two ends. Here the CDR3 reads CASSSLRDWAYEQYF. The CDR3 coding sequence is TGTGCCAGCAGTTCTCTCCGGGATTGGGCCTACGAGCAGTACTTC.

The V and J genes are TRBV6-1 and TRBJ2-7; the match to TRBD2 covers 9 bases. The CDR3 runs to 15 residues. The V gene end was trimmed by 2 bases and the J gene end by 4 bases; junction bases not matched to a gene: 6. Germline V lookup: CDR1 MNHNS, CDR2 SASEGT. CDR3 nucleotides: TGTGCCAGCAGTGAATTAGCGGGGGAGCCGTACGAGCAGTACTTC. Protein sequence: CASSELAGEPYEQYF.

The chain recombines TRBV11-2 with TRBJ1-5; possible D gene TRBD1, 5 bases. With 1 base removed from V and 0 bases from J, the gap between germline ends came to 7 bases. The CDR3 runs to 15 residues. Germline V lookup: CDR1 SGHAT, CDR2 FQNNGV. The CDR3 region is CASSLAGNSNQPQHF. CDR3 in DNA: TGTGCCAGCAGCTTAGCAGGGAATAGCAATCAGCCCCAGCATTTT.

The rearrangement links TRBV28 to TRBJ1-2, with D perhaps matching TRBD1 (6 bases). The V gene lost 5 bases and the J gene lost 3 bases, with 13 bases spanning the gap. This CDR3 has 14 residues. Germline V gives CDR1 MDHEN, CDR2 SYDVKM. In DNA, the CDR3 is TGTGCCAGCAGTATCCAGGGGCGATACTATGGCTACACCTTC. Encoded protein: CASSIQGRYYGYTF.

This clone was counted once. The chain links TRBV6-1 to TRBJ1-6; D uncertain. The CDR3 runs to 14 residues. Germline loops: CDR1 MNHNS, CDR2 SASEGT. V gave up 1 base and J gave up 5 bases, with 6 bases separating them. CDR3 protein: CASSEVGNNSPLHF. CDR3 in DNA: TGTGCCAGCAGTGAAGTCGGGAATAATTCACCCCTCCACTTT.

The chain uses TRBV10-1 and TRBJ2-1; D gene uncertain. Germline lookup yields CDR1 WNHNN and CDR2 SYGVQD (reference sequence). V was cut by 0 bases and J by 6 bases, with 9 bases left in between. The CDR3 has 14 residues. CDR3 nucleotide sequence: TGCGCCAGCAGTGAGTCTGGAAGGGTCAATGAGCAGTTCTTC. It specifies CASSESGRVNEQFF.

The chain has TRBV18 and TRBJ2-3, with D perhaps assigned TRBD1 or TRBD2 (5 bases each). The V gene's germline CDR1 is KGHSH and CDR2 LQKENI. The CDR3 runs 16 residues. V was pared by 0 bases and J by 3 bases, with 13 bases between. The CDR3 region has the DNA TGTGCCAGCTCACCACCCAGCCAGGGACGGACAGATACGCAGTATTTT. This gives the protein CASSPPSQGRTDTQYF.

The chain couples TRBV4-2 to TRBJ2-1, with TRBD2 matching over 11 bases. V shed 4 bases and J 9 bases; nucleotides not matched to a gene: 5. The CDR3 length is 14 residues. Germline CDR1 reads LGHNA; CDR2 reads YNFKEQ. The CDR3: CASSPASGRREQFF. The CDR3 DNA reads TGTGCCAGCAGCCCGGCTAGCGGGAGGCGTGAGCAGTTCTTC.

The V call is TRBV4-1, the J call TRBJ1-2, with 7 nucleotides matching TRBD1. The CDR3 spans 16 residues. The V gene end was trimmed by 0 bases and the J gene end by 6 bases; junction bases not matched to a gene: 10. CDR1 MGHRA and CDR2 YSYEKL come from the germline V gene. CDR3 sequence: CASSQDRDRSGHGYTF. The CDR3 nucleotides are TGCGCCAGCAGCCAAGACCGGGACAGATCAGGACATGGCTACACCTTC.

V is TRBV6-5 and J is TRBJ1-1, with D unresolved. CDR1 MNHEY and CDR2 SVGAGI come from the germline V gene. The CDR3 sequence is 13 residues long. The ends were cut back, 6 bases at V and 2 bases at J, with 10 bases in the middle. CDR3 sequence (DNA): TGTGCCAGCAGCGTGAAGGGCAACACTGAAGCTTTCTTT. This encodes CASSVKGNTEAFF.

This clone turned up a few times. This chain joins TRBV18 and TRBJ1-5; the match to TRBD1 covers 11 bases. CDR3 size: 16 residues. Trimming cost V 3 bases and J 6 bases; bases outside gene matches: 7. From germline, CDR1 is KGHSH and CDR2 LQKENI. This CDR3 is CASSPGQGALGQPQHF. The CDR3 region has the DNA TGTGCCAGCTCACCCGGACAGGGGGCGCTCGGTCAGCCCCAGCATTTT.

V gene TRBV19 combines with J gene TRBJ2-5, with unresolved D. V was pared by 0 bases and J by 0 bases, with 8 bases between. The V gene's germline CDR1 is LNHDA and CDR2 SQIVND (reference sequence). The CDR3 extends over 15 amino acids. CDR3 residues: CASSIDEEYQETQYF. Written as DNA, the CDR3 is TGTGCCAGTAGTATAGATGAAGAGTACCAAGAGACCCAGTACTTC.

The chain carries TRBV9 and TRBJ2-2; TRBD1 aligns across 9 bases. The germline V gene has CDR1 SGDLS and CDR2 YYNGEE. The CDR3 extends over 17 amino acids. With 0 bases clipped from V and 6 bases from J, the junction kept 9 bases outside the gene matches. CDR3 coding DNA: TGTGCCAGCAGCGTAGGTTTGCGACAGGGGGTTTCCGGGGAGCTGTTTTTT. It specifies CASSVGLRQGVSGELFF.

This clone was picked up one time. CDR3 sequence: CASSTPSGAKNIQYF. Written as DNA, the CDR3 is TGTGCCAGTAGTACCCCATCGGGGGCCAAAAACATTCAGTACTTC. The rearrangement joins TRBV19 to TRBJ2-4; D is perhaps TRBD2 (5 bases). The CDR3 extends over 15 amino acids. Germline-derived CDR1 and CDR2 are LNHDA and SQIVND (reference sequence). Trimming took 4 bases from V and 1 from J, leaving 11 bases between them.

In this sample, this clone turned up once. This rearrangement joins TRBV18 to TRBJ2-7; 7 bases map to TRBD1. The CDR3 length is 15 residues. The V and J ends lost 4 bases and 0 bases, in that order; junction bases with no gene match: 6. Germline V lookup: CDR1 KGHSH, CDR2 LQKENI. Here the CDR3 DNA reads TGTGCCAGCTCACAAACAGGGGCCAGCTCCTACGAGCAGTACTTC. Protein sequence: CASSQTGASSYEQYF.

This clone came up once. The chain couples TRBV7-2 to TRBJ1-1; D is uncertain. The CDR3 covers 14 residues. V lost 4 bases and J 1 base, leaving 10 bases between the germline ends. Germline CDR1 is SGHTA and CDR2 is FQGNSA. The CDR3 is CASSSRWGNTEAFF. The DNA of the CDR3 is TGTGCCAGCAGCTCCCGATGGGGGAACACTGAAGCTTTCTTT.

The DNA of the CDR3 is TGCAGCGTTGCCCCCGGCCCCCAACGCGAGCAGTACTTC. Residues: CSVAPGPQREQYF. The chain is built from TRBV29-1 and TRBJ2-7, with D unresolved. Trimming pared 4 bases from V and 6 bases from J, leaving 16 bases between. The germline V gene has CDR1 SQVTM and CDR2 ANQGSEA. The CDR3 spans 13 residues.

The chain couples TRBV29-1 to TRBJ1-2; 7 bases match TRBD1. The ends lost 7 bases at V and 5 bases at J; junction bases unmatched: 13. Looked up from germline, CDR1 is SQVTM and CDR2 is ANQGSEA. The CDR3 runs 14 residues. This CDR3 is CSARQGQSSYGYTF. The CDR3 DNA is TGCAGCGCCCGACAGGGTCAGTCCTCTTATGGCTACACCTTC.

The chain carries TRBV14 and TRBJ1-1; D unclear. Germline V gives CDR1 SGHDN, CDR2 FVKESK. This CDR3 region has 15 residues. V lost 0 bases, J lost 0 bases, and 8 bases lay in between. The CDR3 protein is CASSQDWQMNTEAFF. CDR3 DNA sequence: TGTGCCAGCAGCCAAGATTGGCAGATGAACACTGAAGCTTTCTTT.